What follows are 28 T cell receptor beta chains derived from one specimen sequenced in a study of T cell changes during pregnancy in multiple sclerosis. The protocol was immunoSEQ multiplex PCR, while the TCRdb copy is restricted to in-frame clones and leaves out a portion. Of about 31,000 clones in the sample, 87% were seen once. Source: CD8+ T cells from peripheral blood mononuclear cells, taken in the first trimester of pregnancy. Receptors originate from a female donor with multiple sclerosis, enrolled in a pregnancy study.

The chain is built from TRBV19 and TRBJ2-6; TRBD1 matches at 8 bases. V gave up 3 bases and J gave up 0 bases; unmatched junction bases: 13. Germline CDR1 reads LNHDA; CDR2 reads SQIVND (reference sequence). The CDR3 has 20 amino acids. The CDR3 sequence is CASSMADRDLWGSGANVLTF. CDR3 coding DNA: TGTGCCAGTAGTATGGCGGACAGGGATCTTTGGGGCTCTGGGGCCAACGTCCTGACTTTC. Supplemented by reference TRBV19 and TRBJ2-6, the full variable domain reads DGGITQSPKYLFRKEGQNVTLSCEQNLNHDAMYWYRQDPGQGLRLIYYSQIVNDFQKGDIAEGYSVSREKKESFPLTVTSAQKNPTAFYLCASSMADRDLWGSGANVLTFGAGSRLTVL.

This chain joins TRBV25-1 and TRBJ2-5, with 7 bases lining up with TRBD1. Looked up from germline, CDR1 is MGHDK and CDR2 is SYGVNS. V lost 2 bases, J lost 7 bases, and 4 bases stayed unmatched. CDR3 size: 13 residues. CDR3 amino acids: CASSEGQAGTQYF. The CDR3 DNA reads TGTGCCAGCAGTGAAGGACAGGCCGGGACCCAGTACTTC.

The chain couples TRBV7-8 to TRBJ2-3, with D uncertain. Trimming stripped 3 bases from V and 2 bases from J, with 15 bases between. The CDR3 runs to 16 residues. Germline V gene sequence: CDR1 SGHVS, CDR2 FQNEAQ. In DNA form, the CDR3 reads TGTGCCAGCAGCTTTAAAAAGACTCCAAACACAGATACGCAGTATTTT. Translated: CASSFKKTPNTDTQYF.

The chain combines TRBV5-1 with TRBJ2-5; TRBD2 might be the D (7 bases). The J call is in doubt because the DNA end fits TRBJ2-7 better. Germline CDR1 and CDR2: SGHRS and YFSETQ. This CDR3 has 14 amino acids. In DNA form, the CDR3 reads TGCGCCAGCAGCTTGCAAGGGGGGAGGGACGAGCAGTACTTC. This sequence encodes CASSLQGGRDEQYF.

The V and J genes are TRBV7-9 and TRBJ2-7; TRBD1 is a possible D gene (5 bases). V lost 5 bases and J 2 bases, leaving 10 bases between the germline ends. The CDR3 has 13 amino acids. CDR1 and CDR2 (germline): SEHNR, FQNEAQ (reference sequence). Written as DNA, the CDR3 is TGTGCCAGCAGCCAAGACAGAACCTACGAGCAGTACTTC. Translated: CASSQDRTYEQYF.

J is TRBJ1-5 and V is TRBV4-1; D is possibly TRBD1 (6 bases). The germline CDR1 and CDR2 sequences are MGHRA and YSYEKL. V shed 4 bases and J shed 5 bases, with 9 bases lying between them. This CDR3 has 13 residues. The CDR3 DNA follows: TGCGCCAGCAGCCCACGGACAGATCAGCCCCAGCATTTT. Protein product: CASSPRTDQPQHF.

The chain recombines TRBV18 with TRBJ2-7, with D perhaps matching TRBD2 (5 bases). CDR3 size: 13 residues. Trimming took 0 bases from V and 5 from J, leaving 8 bases between them. Looked up from germline, CDR1 is KGHSH and CDR2 is LQKENI. CDR3 residues: CASSPPSAHEQYF. CDR3 nucleotide sequence: TGTGCCAGCTCACCACCTAGCGCCCACGAGCAGTACTTC.

The V call is TRBV28, the J call TRBJ1-5; TRBD1 matches at 8 bases. The CDR3 extends over 17 amino acids. After removal of 1 base from V and 3 bases from J, the junction contained 8 bases not matched to a gene. The germline gives CDR1 MDHEN, CDR2 SYDVKM. The CDR3 loop reads CASSLLRTGTTNQPQHF. The CDR3 DNA reads TGTGCCAGCAGTTTATTGCGGACAGGGACAACCAATCAGCCCCAGCATTTT. Together with reference TRBV28 and TRBJ1-5, the CDR3 gives the full variable domain: DVKVTQSSRYLVKRTGEKVFLECVQDMDHENMFWYRQDPGLGLRLIYFSYDVKMKEKGDIPEGYSVSREKKERFSLILESASTNQTSMYLCASSLLRTGTTNQPQHFGDGTRLSIL.

CDR3 bases: TGCGCCAGCAGCCCGCACTCGACAGGGACCCTTTACGAGCAGTACTTC. Protein sequence: CASSPHSTGTLYEQYF. The chain has TRBV4-3 and TRBJ2-7, with 7 positions matching TRBD1. Germline loops: CDR1 LGHNA, CDR2 YSLEER. Trimming cost V 4 bases and J 4 bases; bases outside gene matches: 13. The CDR3 runs 16 residues.

The genes are TRBV19 and TRBJ2-5; TRBD1 aligns across 7 bases. The CDR3 sequence is 15 residues long. After removal of 5 bases from V and 2 bases from J, the junction contained 8 bases not matched to a gene. Germline V gene data show CDR1 as LNHDA and CDR2 as SQIVND (reference sequence). The CDR3 DNA sequence: TGTGCCAGTAGTCTCTCGGACAGGATTCAAGAGACCCAGTACTTC. Amino acid sequence: CASSLSDRIQETQYF.

The J gene is TRBJ2-1, the V gene TRBV6-1; weak D call: TRBD2 (6 bases). The V and J ends lost 3 bases and 0 bases respectively, with 15 bases between them. From germline, CDR1 is MNHNS and CDR2 SASEGT. This CDR3 has 17 amino acids. CDR3 protein: CASSDDMGGASYNEQFF. The CDR3, as DNA: TGTGCCAGCAGTGACGACATGGGGGGAGCCTCCTACAATGAGCAGTTCTTC.

The chain carries TRBV7-9 and TRBJ2-1; TRBD2 matches 10 bases. The CDR3 loop spans 13 amino acids. V shed 7 bases, J shed 10 bases, and the junction held 7 bases outside the gene matches. CDR1 is SEHNR, CDR2 FQNEAQ, per germline (reference sequence). CDR3 sequence (DNA): TGTGCCAGCATCCCTAGCGGGAGTCGCGAGCAGTTCTTC. Amino acid sequence: CASIPSGSREQFF.

The V gene is TRBV19, the J gene TRBJ1-6, with a possible D match to TRBD1 (6 bases). The CDR3 loop spans 18 amino acids. Germline V lookup: CDR1 LNHDA, CDR2 SQIVND (reference sequence). V was pared by 2 bases and J by 0 bases, with 14 bases between. Here the CDR3 DNA reads TGTGCCAGTAGTATACCCCCAGGGGCTAGCTCCTATAATTCACCCCTCCACTTT. Its translation: CASSIPPGASSYNSPLHF.

This chain uses TRBV7-9 with TRBJ1-4, with D possibly matching TRBD1 (6 bases). V dropped 1 base and J dropped 8 bases, with 8 bases sitting between them. Germline V lookup: CDR1 SEHNR, CDR2 FQNEAQ (reference sequence). CDR3 size: 13 residues. This CDR3 reads CASSLDGGEKLFF. The CDR3 bases are TGTGCCAGCAGCTTAGATGGGGGCGAAAAACTGTTTTTT.

The sample holds one count of this clone. The gene calls are TRBV28 and TRBJ1-1; no firm D call. This CDR3 region has 13 residues. Germline CDR1 reads MDHEN; CDR2 reads SYDVKM. Trimming pared 3 bases from V and 7 bases from J, leaving 12 bases between. The CDR3 DNA sequence: TGTGCCAGCAGTTTCGGTGTCGGGATTGAAGCTTTCTTT. Protein product: CASSFGVGIEAFF. The full variable domain, in which reference TRBV28 and TRBJ1-1 provide the parts outside the CDR3, is DVKVTQSSRYLVKRTGEKVFLECVQDMDHENMFWYRQDPGLGLRLIYFSYDVKMKEKGDIPEGYSVSREKKERFSLILESASTNQTSMYLCASSFGVGIEAFFGQGTRLTVV.

This clone has just a few counts. The chain recombines TRBV19 with TRBJ1-5; D is unclear. CDR1 and CDR2 (germline): LNHDA, SQIVND (reference sequence). The CDR3 covers 14 residues. V was shortened by 8 bases and J by 4 bases, with 15 bases between the two germline ends. The DNA for the CDR3 is TGTGCCAGTGACGACGACAAACTGAATCAGCCCCAGCATTTT. Translated, it gives CASDDDKLNQPQHF.

V is TRBV30 and J is TRBJ2-2, with a possible D match to TRBD2 (5 bases). Germline-derived CDR1 and CDR2 are GTSNPN and SVGIG (reference sequence). The CDR3 has 15 amino acids. V was pared by 4 bases and J by 7 bases, with 19 bases between. CDR3 sequence reads: CAWISSRRGNGELFF. CDR3 DNA: TGTGCCTGGATAAGCTCCCGGCGAGGGAACGGGGAGCTGTTTTTT.

This clone has a single count. For the CDR3, the DNA is TGTGCCAGCAGTGCGGGGGACCGGAATGAGCAGTTCTTC. This encodes CASSAGDRNEQFF. The J gene is TRBJ2-1, the V gene TRBV6-4; TRBD2 is a possible D gene (6 bases). Trimming left V 4 bases short and J 7 bases short, with 11 bases between. This CDR3 comprises 13 residues. Germline-derived CDR1 and CDR2 are MRHNA and SNTAGT.

The chain recombines TRBV19 with TRBJ2-5; 11 nucleotides match TRBD2. The junction had 3 bases not matched to a gene; V was cut back by 5 bases and J by 4 bases. CDR1 is LNHDA, CDR2 SQIVND, per germline (reference sequence). The CDR3 contains 14 residues. The CDR3 nucleotides read TGTGCCAGTAGTTCCGGGACTAGCGGAGAGACCCAGTACTTC. It is translated as CASSSGTSGETQYF. Full variable domain (outside the CDR3, taken from reference TRBV19 and TRBJ2-5): DGGITQSPKYLFRKEGQNVTLSCEQNLNHDAMYWYRQDPGQGLRLIYYSQIVNDFQKGDIAEGYSVSREKKESFPLTVTSAQKNPTAFYLCASSSGTSGETQYFGPGTRLLVL.

The J gene is TRBJ2-7, the V gene TRBV5-6; D is ambiguous. Germline V lookup: CDR1 SGHDT, CDR2 YYEEEE. Trimming cost V 1 base and J 4 bases, with 15 bases left between them. The CDR3 runs to 15 residues. The CDR3 loop is CASSLQVMILYEQYF. For the CDR3, the DNA is TGTGCCAGCAGCTTGCAGGTAATGATCTTGTACGAGCAGTACTTC. Drawing the rest from reference TRBV5-6 and TRBJ2-7, the complete variable domain is DAGVTQSPTHLIKTRGQQVTLRCSPKSGHDTVSWYQQALGQGPQFIFQYYEEEERQRGNFPDRFSGHQFPNYSSELNVNALLLGDSALYLCASSLQVMILYEQYFGPGTRLTVT.

The chain carries TRBV5-6 and TRBJ2-7; D is uncertain. Germline values: CDR1 SGHDT, CDR2 YYEEEE. The CDR3 contains 13 residues. Trimming removed 0 bases from V and 3 bases from J, with 7 bases in between. CDR3 residues: CASSLVSDYEQYF. DNA of the CDR3: TGTGCCAGCAGCTTGGTTTCAGACTACGAGCAGTACTTC.

The CDR3 spells CASSLSGHSYEQYF. DNA of the CDR3: TGTGCCAGCAGTTTATCGGGACACTCCTACGAGCAGTACTTC. The chain has TRBV27 and TRBJ2-7; D is perhaps TRBD1 (6 bases). Per germline, CDR1 MNHEY and CDR2 SMNVEV (reference sequence). The CDR3 is 14 residues long. The germline V and J ends were trimmed by 0 bases and 0 bases, with 6 bases remaining between them.

The chain has TRBV28 and TRBJ1-2, with D uncertain. V gave up 1 base and J gave up 7 bases, with 13 bases separating them. Germline V gene sequence: CDR1 MDHEN, CDR2 SYDVKM. The CDR3 length is 14 residues. The chain's CDR3 is CASSLSLGEVGYTF. Here the CDR3 DNA reads TGTGCCAGCAGTTTATCTCTCGGTGAGGTTGGCTACACCTTC.

The V gene is TRBV25-1, the J gene TRBJ2-7, with 12 bases identical to TRBD1. The junction had 3 bases not matched to a gene; V was cut back by 6 bases and J by 3 bases. This CDR3 spans 14 amino acids. Germline assignment: CDR1 MGHDK and CDR2 SYGVNS. CDR3 nucleotide sequence: TGTGCCAGCAGCGGGACAGGGGGCTTCTACGAGCAGTACTTC. The encoded protein is CASSGTGGFYEQYF.

The chain links TRBV9 to TRBJ2-1; a possible D gene is TRBD2 (5 bases). The CDR3 length is 18 residues. Germline V gene lookup returns CDR1 SGDLS and CDR2 YYNGEE. Trimming pared 0 bases from V and 0 bases from J, leaving 16 bases between. The CDR3 reads CASSVESAGENSYNEQFF. As DNA, the CDR3 is TGTGCCAGCAGCGTAGAGTCGGCCGGGGAAAACTCCTACAATGAGCAGTTCTTC.

This clone was detected once. Other DNA sequences within the sample encode an identical CDR3. The rearrangement joins TRBV27 to TRBJ1-1, with a tentative D call TRBD1 (5 bases). V lost 2 bases, J lost 1 base, and 5 bases lay in between. The CDR3 covers 13 residues. Looked up from germline, CDR1 is MNHEY and CDR2 is SMNVEV (reference sequence). Here the CDR3 DNA reads TGTGCCAGCAGTTTAGACAGGAACACTGAAGCTTTCTTT. It yields the protein CASSLDRNTEAFF.

This clone was observed a handful of times. The rearrangement joins TRBV6-1 to TRBJ2-7; TRBD1 aligns across 9 bases. The CDR3 runs to 15 residues. The germline V gene encodes CDR1 MNHNS and CDR2 SASEGT. Trimming cost V 1 base and J 3 bases; bases outside gene matches: 4. CDR3 DNA sequence: TGTGCCAGCAGTGAAGGGGAGACAGGGGGCTACGAGCAGTACTTC. As protein: CASSEGETGGYEQYF.

V and J are TRBV4-2 and TRBJ2-1, with D uncertain. Germline CDR1 is LGHNA and CDR2 is YNFKEQ. The CDR3 length is 13 residues. V was clipped by 4 bases and J by 1 base, with 5 bases between them. The CDR3 DNA is TGTGCCAGCAGCCCCACATCCTACAATGAGCAGTTCTTC. The encoded protein is CASSPTSYNEQFF.